This T cell receptor beta chain was obtained from a study of blood T cell repertoires in COVID-19. Whole-study context: The United States, Italy and Spain were the sources of the acute and convalescent COVID-19 samples. From T cells, B-cell-depleted T cells, or PBMCs came the material, which was cDNA or gDNA.

Original data processing: Amplification of reference gene primers provided the estimated nucleated cell counts. Assay used: immunoSEQ multiplex PCR; TCRdb lists only in-frame clones, some missing. V, J and clone size are taken as reported in that table, and D and trimming were inferred from the DNA itself. The sample lists about 44,000 clones, approximately 88% seen once, with over 1% in the top ten. Per the germline V gene, CDR1 is SGHKS and CDR2 is YYEKEE (reference sequence). Deletions cut 3 bases from V and 3 bases from J, with 22 bases between. The CDR3 consists of 18 residues. The sequence was collected from a woman in her thirties or forties with acute or convalescent COVID-19. The sequencing sample was made of peripheral blood. The rearrangement uses TRBV5-5 and TRBJ1-5, with a possible D match to TRBD1 (5 bases). This chain's CDR3 is CASSSTGNRNRFNQPQHF. The CDR3, as DNA: TGTGCCAGCAGCTCTACAGGTAACCGTAACCGATTCAATCAGCCCCAGCATTTT. Based on the CDR3 plus reference TRBV5-5 and TRBJ1-5, the full variable domain is DAGVTQSPTHLIKTRGQQVTLRCSPISGHKSVSWYQQVLGQGPQFIFQYYEKEERGRGNFPDRFSARQFPNYSSELNVNALLLGDSALYLCASSSTGNRNRFNQPQHFGDGTRLSIL.